Listed below are T cell receptor beta chains from one sample, sequenced in a study of chemoradiotherapy in HPV16-positive cancers. TCRdb's table, derived via immunoSEQ multiplex PCR, lists solely in-frame clones and lacks some. Among 4,000 or so clones, 70% to 85% were seen once, and the ten largest hold around 10%. The material was tumor tissue, obtained from a patient who underwent chemoradiotherapy. The receptor set was obtained from a human donor with HPV-associated anogenital cancer. The conserved cysteine and the conserved F or W are not part of the CDR3 here. Expanded clones get a size class; other rows say once, few or many, or leave the size out.

abundance: NA; v_gene: TRBV11-3; CDR3aa: ASSLQGKITGELF
abundance: NA; v_gene: TRBV5-1; CDR3aa: ASSLLSWTVSNEQY
abundance: NA; v_gene: TRBV18; CDR3aa: ASSPPGGARTEAF
abundance: medium-sized; v_gene: TRBV27; CDR3aa: ASSLSSGTNEQF
abundance: NA; v_gene: TRBV27; CDR3aa: ASSFAANNSPLH
abundance: NA; v_gene: TRBV7-9; CDR3aa: ASSLGTVGADTQY
abundance: NA; v_gene: TRBV7-6; CDR3aa: ASSSTSGGSYEQY
abundance: NA; v_gene: TRBV2; CDR3aa: ASSPESLGYEQY
abundance: NA; v_gene: TRBV2; CDR3aa: ASSKQGTPPYNEQF
abundance: NA; v_gene: TRBV2; CDR3aa: ASSEGAAGRQPQH
abundance: NA; v_gene: TRBV19; CDR3aa: ASSIESGILNQPQH
abundance: NA; v_gene: TRBV19; CDR3aa: ASSIREGQPQH
abundance: NA; v_gene: TRBV7-9; CDR3aa: ASSSGTVGSEQY
abundance: NA; v_gene: TRBV29-1; CDR3aa: SVEEASKGNNEQF
abundance: large; v_gene: TRBV4-2; CDR3aa: ASSRDSYEQY
abundance: NA; v_gene: TRBV18; CDR3aa: ASSPPGQPQH
abundance: NA; v_gene: TRBV5-1; CDR3aa: ASSLGAGGFPTEAF
abundance: NA; v_gene: TRBV7-3; CDR3aa: ASALAGGPEEEQF
abundance: NA; v_gene: TRBV7-2; CDR3aa: ASSLQGAGNQPQH
abundance: NA; v_gene: TRBV7-9; CDR3aa: ASSLDGKGQGFGYT
abundance: NA; v_gene: TRBV29-1; CDR3aa: SVGGLAGSTDTQY
abundance: NA; v_gene: TRBV6-1; CDR3aa: ASSESFRQGNMNTEAF
abundance: NA; v_gene: TRBV5-1; CDR3aa: ASSPNRGLTDTQY
abundance: NA; v_gene: TRBV9; CDR3aa: ASSARAGGAETQY